Listed below are T cell receptor beta chains from one sample, sequenced in a study of lymphopenia after photon versus proton radiotherapy. The method was immunoSEQ multiplex PCR; TCRdb's version includes in-frame clones alone and lacks a portion of them. This sample has around 15,000 clones, with approximately 90% found just once. The material sequenced was peripheral blood, taken from a patient treated with proton-based radiotherapy. Source of these receptors: an older woman with cholangiocarcinoma. Some clones in this sample may be carry-over from other donors' samples. Each CDR3 is given with its conserved first and last residue. The order of the fields is D gene, V gene, clone size, J gene, CDR3 DNA, CDR3 protein. D genes are given only for firm matches. Size is omitted from some rows. Given values are once, few, many or a class for expanded clones.

NA,TRBV5-1,NA,TRBJ2-3,TGCGCCAGCAGCTTGGGTCAGGGGTCCATCGGGGATACGCAGTATTTT,CASSLGQGSIGDTQYF
NA,TRBV7-2,NA,TRBJ1-4,TGTGCCAGCAGCCTTGGACAGCTAACTAATGAAAAACTGTTTTTT,CASSLGQLTNEKLFF
NA,TRBV7-2,NA,TRBJ1-1,TGTGCCAGCAGCTTAGTAGGGGACACTGAAGCTTTCTTT,CASSLVGDTEAFF
NA,TRBV7-2,NA,TRBJ2-7,TGTGCCAGCAGGTCTCCCGACTCCTACGAGCAGTACTTC,CASRSPDSYEQYF
NA,TRBV7-7,NA,TRBJ1-1,TGTGCTAGCAGCCGGCGGGAAAGGGGGGATACTGAAGCTTTCTTT,CASSRRERGDTEAFF
NA,TRBV4-2,NA,TRBJ1-2,TGTGCCAGCAGCCCAAACTCCGTGTGGGGCTACACCTTC,CASSPNSVWGYTF
NA,TRBV18,NA,TRBJ1-4,TGTGCCAGCTCACCACAAGTCAATGAAAAACTGTTTTTT,CASSPQVNEKLFF
TRBD1,TRBV10-3,NA,TRBJ2-7,TGTGCCATCAAAATGACAGGGGGGGACGAGCAGTACTTC,CAIKMTGGDEQYF
NA,TRBV30,NA,TRBJ1-3,TGTGCCTGCCTAACCGGGAGCTTCTCTGGAAACACCATATATTTT,CACLTGSFSGNTIYF
NA,TRBV6-1,NA,TRBJ2-6,TGTGCCAGCAGGGATAGGTTTGACGGGGCCAACGTCCTGACTTTC,CASRDRFDGANVLTF
NA,TRBV4-1,NA,TRBJ1-1,TGCGCCAGCAGCCCCCAATCGCCGAGGAACACTGAAGCTTTCTTT,CASSPQSPRNTEAFF
NA,TRBV9,once,TRBJ2-7,TGTGCCAGCAGCGTGGTCAAGTTCCGTGAGCAGTACTTC,CASSVVKFREQYF
TRBD2,TRBV19,NA,TRBJ2-7,TGTGCCAGTAGAGCCTTGGGACTAGACTCTTCCGAGCAGTACTTC,CASRALGLDSSEQYF
TRBD1,TRBV2,NA,TRBJ1-5,TGTGCCAGCAGTGTACAGGGGGCCTATCAGCCCCAGCATTTT,CASSVQGAYQPQHF
NA,TRBV27,NA,TRBJ2-7,TGTGCCAGCAGTTCCCTTCCCCCAGGGTATGGCTACGAGCAGTACTTC,CASSSLPPGYGYEQYF
NA,TRBV4-2,NA,TRBJ2-3,TGTGCCAGCAGCCAAGTTGTGGGATTAGGCACAGATACGCAGTATTTT,CASSQVVGLGTDTQYF
NA,TRBV29-1,NA,TRBJ2-3,TGCAGCGTTTTAAGAGATACGCAGTATTTT,CSVLRDTQYF
NA,TRBV4-3,NA,TRBJ2-1,TGCGCCAGCAGCCAAGATTGGTCGCGGAACAATGAGCAGTTCTTC,CASSQDWSRNNEQFF
NA,TRBV19,NA,TRBJ1-2,TGTGCCAGTAGTATAAGGGGGAACGGAAGATTACTAGGCTACACCTTC,CASSIRGNGRLLGYTF
NA,TRBV10-3,once,TRBJ2-7,TGTGCCATCAGTAATGGGGGTACGTCGGGCGAGCAGTACTTC,CAISNGGTSGEQYF
NA,TRBV7-2,NA,TRBJ1-2,TGTGCCAGCAGCCCCCGGGACCGTGCCTGGGGCTACACCTTC,CASSPRDRAWGYTF
TRBD1,TRBV15,NA,TRBJ1-4,TGTGCCACCAGCCCCGGGACAGGGGAAGTGGTAAAACTGTTTTTT,CATSPGTGEVVKLFF
TRBD2,TRBV4-3,NA,TRBJ2-7,TGCGCCAGCAGCCAAGAATTACTAGCGGGGGGGTACGAGCAGTACTTC,CASSQELLAGGYEQYF
NA,TRBV5-1,NA,TRBJ2-3,TGCGCCAGCATCAAAGGACAGTCCACAGATACGCAGTATTTT,CASIKGQSTDTQYF
NA,TRBV21-1,NA,TRBJ2-7,TGTGCCAGCAGCGGGGGCGGGGACGGTACCTACGAGCAGTACTTC,CASSGGGDGTYEQYF
NA,TRBV9,NA,TRBJ1-5,TGTGCCAGCAGCGGTAACTTACCGGGGCAGCCCCAGCATTTT,CASSGNLPGQPQHF
TRBD2,TRBV5-1,NA,TRBJ2-3,TGCGCCAGCAGCTTGGAAACTAGCGGGGCAGATACGCAGTATTTT,CASSLETSGADTQYF
NA,TRBV10-2,NA,TRBJ1-2,TGCGCCAGCAGTGAGTCGATTCAGGTGGGCTACACCTTC,CASSESIQVGYTF